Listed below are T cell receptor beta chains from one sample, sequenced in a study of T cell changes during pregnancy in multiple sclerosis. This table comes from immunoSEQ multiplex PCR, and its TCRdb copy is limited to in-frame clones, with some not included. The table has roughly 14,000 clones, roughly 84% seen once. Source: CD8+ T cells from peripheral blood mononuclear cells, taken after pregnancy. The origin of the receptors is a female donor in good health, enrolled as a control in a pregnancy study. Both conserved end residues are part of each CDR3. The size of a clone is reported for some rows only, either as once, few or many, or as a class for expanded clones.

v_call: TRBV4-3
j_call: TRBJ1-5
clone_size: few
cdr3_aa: CASSQGSGSQFNQPQHF

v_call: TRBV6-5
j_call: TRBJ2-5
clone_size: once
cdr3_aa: CASSYSLELTQYF

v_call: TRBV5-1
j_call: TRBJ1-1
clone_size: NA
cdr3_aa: CASSLNGALNTEAFF

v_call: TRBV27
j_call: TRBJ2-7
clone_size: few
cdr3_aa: CASSFLHLRRIQQYF

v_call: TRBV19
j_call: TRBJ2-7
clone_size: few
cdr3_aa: CASNPGQSSYEQYF

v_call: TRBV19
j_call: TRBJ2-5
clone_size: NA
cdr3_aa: CASSIETSGRETQYF

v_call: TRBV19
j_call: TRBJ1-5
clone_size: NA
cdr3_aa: CASSIPQVSQPQHF

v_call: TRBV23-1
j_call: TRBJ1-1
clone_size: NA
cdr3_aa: CASSQSEEGAGTEAFF

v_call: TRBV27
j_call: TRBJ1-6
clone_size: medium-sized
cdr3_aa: CASGDSSYNSPLHF

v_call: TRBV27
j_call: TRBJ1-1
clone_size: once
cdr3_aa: CASSFGWTGGGNTEAFF

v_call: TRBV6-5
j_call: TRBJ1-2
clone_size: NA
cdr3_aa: CASSNAAGDGGYTF

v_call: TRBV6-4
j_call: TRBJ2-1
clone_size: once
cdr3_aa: CASSDSTGDYNEQFF

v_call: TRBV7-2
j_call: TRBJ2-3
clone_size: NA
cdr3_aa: CASTPFSTDTQYF

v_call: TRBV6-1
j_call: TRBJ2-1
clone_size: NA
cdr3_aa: CASSERTSGSYEQFF

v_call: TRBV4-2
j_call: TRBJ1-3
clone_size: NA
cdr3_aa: CASSQGDPGAGNTIYF

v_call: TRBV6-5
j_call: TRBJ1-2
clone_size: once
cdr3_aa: CASTLLKTDGYTF

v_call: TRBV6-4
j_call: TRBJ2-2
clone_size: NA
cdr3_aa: CASSAQGSDTGELFF

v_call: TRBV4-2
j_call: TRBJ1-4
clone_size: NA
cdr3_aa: CASSEQINNEKLFF

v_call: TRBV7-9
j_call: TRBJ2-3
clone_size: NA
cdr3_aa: CASSSNPTQYF

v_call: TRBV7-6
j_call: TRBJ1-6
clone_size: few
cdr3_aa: CASSLEGNSPLHF

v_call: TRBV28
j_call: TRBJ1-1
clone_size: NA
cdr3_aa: CASRVPGGTEAFF

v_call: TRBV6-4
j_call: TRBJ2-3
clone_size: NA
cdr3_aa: CASSEREGGTDTQYF

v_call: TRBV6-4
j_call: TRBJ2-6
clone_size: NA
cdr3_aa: CASSDGGSGANVLTF